The sequence of this T cell receptor (beta chain) was determined in a study of blood T cell repertoires in COVID-19. Across the whole study: Whether acute or convalescent, the COVID-19 samples came from the United States, Italy and Spain. T cells, B-cell-depleted T cells, or PBMCs supplied cDNA or gDNA.

Original analysis: For nucleated cells, counts were estimated from reference gene primer amplification. TCRdb's table, derived via immunoSEQ multiplex PCR, lists solely in-frame clones and lacks some. That table gives V, J and clone size, and the DNA gave D and trimming. The data contain 200,000 to 250,000 clones, around 90% of them singletons. The CDR3 extends over 13 amino acids. Trimming shortened V by 7 bases and J by 5 bases, and 11 bases separated the two germline ends. The V gene's germline CDR1 is KGHDR and CDR2 SFDVKD. V and J are TRBV24-1 and TRBJ2-1; perhaps TRBD2 as D (6 bases). Sequencing was done on a sample of peripheral blood. The sequence came from a man aged 55 to 70 with acute or convalescent COVID-19. The chain's CDR3 is CATRGPGDNEQFF. The CDR3 DNA reads as TGTGCCACCAGGGGGCCGGGGGACAATGAGCAGTTCTTC.